This TCR beta chain was identified during a study of OX40 agonist ivuxolimab in advanced cancers. Study-level background: Treatment received earlier with anti-PD-1, anti-PD-L1 or anti-CTLA-4 agents was allowed, and more than 35% had some.

Germline CDR1 LGHNA, CDR2 YNFKEQ. This CDR3 region has 14 residues. The V gene lost 2 bases and the J gene lost 4 bases, with 12 bases spanning the gap. Profiled with immunoSEQ multiplex PCR; TCRdb holds only in-frame clones, not every one. Of tens of thousands of clones listed, around 81% were seen once; the top ten hold less than 25%. This clonotype originated in an adult with an advanced solid tumor such as melanoma, head and neck, liver or kidney cancer. The chain carries TRBV4-2 and TRBJ2-7; TRBD2 might be the D (6 bases). Sequencing used CD4+ or CD8+ T cells sorted from blood, obtained in a trial of the OX40 agonist ivuxolimab. CDR3 sequence reads: CASSQQVAGYEQYF. The CDR3 region has the DNA TGTGCCAGCAGCCAACAGGTGGCGGGGTACGAGCAGTACTTC.